This TCR beta chain was documented in a study of identical twins. Unique molecular identifiers were in the cDNA, with template-switch universal primer binding. TCRdb reprocessed the 5' RACE reads with MiXCR, giving one entry per CDR3 protein. The sample yields under 1 million distinct CDR3 sequences, approximately 13% seen once. The sample was also reused in another study, on yellow fever vaccine responses in identical twins.

The sequenced material came from PBMCs. This clonotype was sampled from a young woman in good health.

The CDR3 is CASSEDVTGGPTDTQYF. For the CDR3, the DNA is TGCGCCAGCAGTGAGGACGTGACAGGGGGCCCCACAGATACGCAGTATTTT. The chain links TRBV10-2 to TRBJ2-3, with 10 bases identical to TRBD1. The CDR3 runs 17 residues. Trimming at V came to 2 bases and at J to 2 bases, leaving 7 bases not matched to a gene. Germline V gives CDR1 WSHSY, CDR2 SAAADI.